The 10 T cell receptor beta chains reported below all come from one sample, sequenced in a study of blood T cells in healthy people across ages. Combining a sample-barcoded 5' primer with a J-beta primer mix, a second PCR ran for about 6 to 12 cycles. MiXCR, applied by TCRdb to the 5' RACE reads, yields one record per CDR3 protein. The sample lists 600,000 or so distinct CDR3 sequences; around 48% were seen once. Input material: blood. Receptor source: an elderly man in good health.

The rearrangement uses TRBV4-3 and TRBJ2-1; 7 bases line up with TRBD2. V lost 0 bases to trimming and J lost 6 bases; unmatched junction nucleotides: 5. The CDR3 loop spans 15 amino acids. CDR1 LGHNA and CDR2 YSLEER come from the germline V gene. The CDR3 is CASSQDGRVGNEQFF. CDR3 nucleotides: TGCGCCAGCAGCCAAGATGGGAGGGTTGGCAATGAGCAGTTCTTC.

The V and J genes are TRBV7-8 and TRBJ2-7; D is ambiguous. Per the germline V gene, CDR1 is SGHVS and CDR2 is FQNEAQ. This CDR3 is 13 amino acids long. Trimming shortened V by 6 bases and J by 2 bases, and 11 bases separated the two germline ends. CDR3 nucleotide sequence: TGTGCCAGCAGGTTGGCCCAGACCTACGAGCAGTACTTC. Translation gives CASRLAQTYEQYF.

The chain carries TRBV20-1 and TRBJ2-5; D perhaps matches TRBD2 (5 bases). Germline CDR1 reads DFQATT; CDR2 reads SNEGSKA (reference sequence). The V gene lost 7 bases and the J gene lost 5 bases, with 14 bases spanning the gap. The CDR3 is 12 amino acids. CDR3 in DNA: TGCAGTGTTCTAGGGAGCGTGGAGACCCAGTACTTC. It yields the protein CSVLGSVETQYF.

This clonotype was detected a few times. This chain uses TRBV4-3 with TRBJ2-5; perhaps TRBD1 as D (5 bases). Germline V gene lookup returns CDR1 LGHNA and CDR2 YSLEER. Trimming took 0 bases from V and 11 from J, leaving 16 bases between them. The CDR3 has 14 residues. CDR3 nucleotides: TGCGCCAGCAGCCAAGATCCCAATAGGTCAGGGCAGTACTTC. This codes for CASSQDPNRSGQYF.

The CDR3 here is CSVDDYNEQFF. In DNA, the CDR3 is TGCAGTGTCGATGACTACAATGAGCAGTTCTTC. The rearrangement links TRBV20-1 to TRBJ2-1; D remains ambiguous. Germline CDR1 and CDR2: DFQATT and SNEGSKA (reference sequence). The CDR3 length is 11 residues. V lost 7 bases, J lost 3 bases, and 7 bases lay in between.

This clonotype was detected a few times. The V call is TRBV4-1, the J call TRBJ2-1, with 11 positions matching TRBD2. Germline CDR1 is MGHRA and CDR2 is YSYEKL. The CDR3 contains 16 residues. The junction had 14 bases not matched to a gene; V was cut back by 5 bases and J by 11 bases. Here the CDR3 DNA reads TGCGCCAGCAGCGGGACACTCTCTACTAGCGGGAGCCAGCAGTTCTTC. This encodes CASSGTLSTSGSQQFF.

CDR3 protein: CSVEPGGAHTEAFF. The CDR3 DNA reads as TGCAGCGTCGAGCCAGGGGGCGCGCACACTGAAGCTTTCTTT. The J gene is TRBJ1-1, the V gene TRBV29-1, with 8 bases that match TRBD1. V dropped 6 bases and J dropped 3; count of bases not matched to a gene: 9. Germline values: CDR1 SQVTM, CDR2 ANQGSEA. CDR3 length: 14 amino acids.

As regards this clonotype: The junction does not match germline at one end; this may be a read error. This chain links TRBV9 with TRBJ2-3, with TRBD1 identical over 7 bases. The CDR3 is made up of 15 amino acids. CDR1 SGDLS and CDR2 YYNGEE come from the germline V gene. The DNA for the CDR3 is TGTGCCGGCAGTGTAGGGGGCAGGGGAGCAGATACGCAGTATTTT. Its translation is CAGSVGGRGADTQYF.

This CDR3 reads CASSQGLAGVRETQYF. Here the CDR3 DNA reads TGCGCCAGCAGCCAGGGACTAGCGGGGGTCCGGGAGACCCAGTACTTC. The rearrangement links TRBV5-1 to TRBJ2-5; TRBD2 agrees at 14 bases. The V gene's germline CDR1 is SGHRS and CDR2 YFSETQ. The junction had 7 bases not matched to a gene; V was cut back by 4 bases and J by 5 bases. The CDR3 length is 16 residues.

The chain combines TRBV11-2 with TRBJ2-7; D possibly uses TRBD1 or TRBD2 (6 bases each). Trimming left V 2 bases short and J 4 bases short, with 15 bases between. This CDR3 is built from 15 residues. Germline V gives CDR1 SGHAT, CDR2 FQNNGV. The CDR3 coding sequence is TGTGCCAGCAGCTTAAGTGGGGGGCGCATGTACGAGCAGTACTTC. Residues: CASSLSGGRMYEQYF. Full variable domain (outside the CDR3, taken from reference TRBV11-2 and TRBJ2-7): EAGVAQSPRYKIIEKRQSVAFWCNPISGHATLYWYQQILGQGPKLLIQFQNNGVVDDSQLPKDRFSAERLKGVDSTLKIQPAKLEDSAVYLCASSLSGGRMYEQYFGPGTRLTVT.